Sequencing of this T cell receptor (beta chain) was carried out in a study of cytomegalovirus exposure and HLA in healthy donors. General study points: For presence/absence analyses, sequencing depth was assumed to be roughly uniform across donors. A cluster of highly shared sequence variants was likely a sequencing artifact.

Per germline, CDR1 LNHNV and CDR2 YYDKDF (reference sequence). Trimming took 5 bases from V and 5 from J; bases not matched to a gene: 18. The CDR3 runs to 18 residues. This clone was seen a few times. No antigen is known for it. The study ran its PCR with 60 Vbeta and 13 Jbeta primers. Here immunoSEQ multiplex PCR was the method, and the copy in TCRdb shows in-frame clones only, minus some. The profile shows about 170,000 clones, around two thirds of them singletons. The chain uses TRBV15 and TRBJ1-5; TRBD1 matches at 7 bases. The sample comprised PBMCs. The TCR originated in a man aged 35-49 years in good health and CMV-seronegative. CDR3 nucleotides: TGTGCCACCAGCGGAGGTGGGGTAAGAGGTACAGGGGATCAGCCCCAGCATTTT. The encoded protein is CATSGGGVRGTGDQPQHF.